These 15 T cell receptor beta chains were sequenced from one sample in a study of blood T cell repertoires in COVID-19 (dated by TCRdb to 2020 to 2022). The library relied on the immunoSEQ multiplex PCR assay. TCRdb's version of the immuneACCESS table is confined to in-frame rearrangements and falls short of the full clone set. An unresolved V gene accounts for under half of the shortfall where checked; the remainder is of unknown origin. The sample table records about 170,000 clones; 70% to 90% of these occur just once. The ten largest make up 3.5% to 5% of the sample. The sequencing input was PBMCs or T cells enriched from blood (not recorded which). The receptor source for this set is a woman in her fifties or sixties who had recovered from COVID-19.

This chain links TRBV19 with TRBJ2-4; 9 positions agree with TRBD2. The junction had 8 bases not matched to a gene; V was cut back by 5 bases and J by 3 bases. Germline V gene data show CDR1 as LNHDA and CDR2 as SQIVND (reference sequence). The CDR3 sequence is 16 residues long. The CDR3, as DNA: TGTGCCAGTAGTTTCCTGGCGGGAGGGATCAAAAACATTCAGTACTTC. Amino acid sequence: CASSFLAGGIKNIQYF.

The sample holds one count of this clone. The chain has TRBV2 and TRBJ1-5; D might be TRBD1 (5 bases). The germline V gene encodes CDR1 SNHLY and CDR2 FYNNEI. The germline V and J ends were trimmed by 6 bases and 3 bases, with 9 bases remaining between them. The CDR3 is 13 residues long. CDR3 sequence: CASRGDFNQPQHF. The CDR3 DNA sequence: TGTGCCAGCAGGGGGGACTTCAATCAGCCCCAGCATTTT.

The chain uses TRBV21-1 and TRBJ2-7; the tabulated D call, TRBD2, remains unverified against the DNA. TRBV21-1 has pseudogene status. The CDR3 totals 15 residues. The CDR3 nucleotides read TGTGCCAGCAGCAAACCTTCTAGATTGGCCTACGAGCAGTACGTC. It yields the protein CASSKPSRLAYEQYV.

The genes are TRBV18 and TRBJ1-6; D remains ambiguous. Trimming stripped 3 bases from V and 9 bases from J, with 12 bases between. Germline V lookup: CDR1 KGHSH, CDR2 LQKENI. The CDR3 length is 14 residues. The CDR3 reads CASSPSPVLSPLHF. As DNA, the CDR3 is TGTGCCAGCTCACCCTCCCCAGTTCTTTCACCCCTCCACTTT.

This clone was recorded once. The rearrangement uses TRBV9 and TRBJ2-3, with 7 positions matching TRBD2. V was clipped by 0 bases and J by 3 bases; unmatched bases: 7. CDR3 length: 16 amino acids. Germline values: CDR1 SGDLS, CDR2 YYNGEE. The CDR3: CASSVGVLASTDTQYF. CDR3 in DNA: TGTGCCAGCAGCGTAGGTGTACTAGCGAGTACAGATACGCAGTATTTT.

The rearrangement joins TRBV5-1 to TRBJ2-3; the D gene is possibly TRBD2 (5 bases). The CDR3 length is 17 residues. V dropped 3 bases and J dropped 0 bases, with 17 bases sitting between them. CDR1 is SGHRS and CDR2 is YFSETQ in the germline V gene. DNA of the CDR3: TGCGCCAGCAGCTCCCCTTTGGCGGGTCCTAGCACAGATACGCAGTATTTT. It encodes CASSSPLAGPSTDTQYF.

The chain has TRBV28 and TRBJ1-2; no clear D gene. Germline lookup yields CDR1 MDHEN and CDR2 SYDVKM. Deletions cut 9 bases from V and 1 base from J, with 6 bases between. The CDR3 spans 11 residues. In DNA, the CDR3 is TGTGCCAGTCGGGATAACTATGGCTACACCTTC. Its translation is CASRDNYGYTF.

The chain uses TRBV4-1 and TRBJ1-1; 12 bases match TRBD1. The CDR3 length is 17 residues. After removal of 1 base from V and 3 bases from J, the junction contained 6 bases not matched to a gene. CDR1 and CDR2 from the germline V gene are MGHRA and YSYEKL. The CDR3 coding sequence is TGCGCCAGCAGCCAAGCCGGGACAGGGGGCGCCGACACTGAAGCTTTCTTT. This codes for CASSQAGTGGADTEAFF.

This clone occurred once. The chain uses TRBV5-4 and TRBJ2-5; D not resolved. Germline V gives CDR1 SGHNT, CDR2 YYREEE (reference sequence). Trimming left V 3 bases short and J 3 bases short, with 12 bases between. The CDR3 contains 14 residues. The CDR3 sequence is CASSSWSQKETQYF. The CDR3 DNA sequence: TGTGCCAGCAGCTCGTGGAGCCAGAAAGAGACCCAGTACTTC. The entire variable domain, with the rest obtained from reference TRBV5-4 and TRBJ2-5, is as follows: ETGVTQSPTHLIKTRGQQVTLRCSSQSGHNTVSWYQQALGQGPQFIFQYYREEENGRGNFPPRFSGLQFPNYSSELNVNALELDDSALYLCASSSWSQKETQYFGPGTRLLVL.

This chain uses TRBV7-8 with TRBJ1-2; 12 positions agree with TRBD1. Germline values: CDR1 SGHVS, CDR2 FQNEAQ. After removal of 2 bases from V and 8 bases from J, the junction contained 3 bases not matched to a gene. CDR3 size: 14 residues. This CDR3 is CASSLPGTGGGYTF. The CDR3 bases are TGTGCCAGCAGCTTACCCGGGACAGGGGGCGGCTACACCTTC. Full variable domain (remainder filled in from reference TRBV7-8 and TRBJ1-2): GAGVSQSPRYKVAKRGQDVALRCDPISGHVSLFWYQQALGQGPEFLTYFQNEAQLDKSGLPSDRFFAERPEGSVSTLKIQRTQQEDSAVYLCASSLPGTGGGYTFGSGTRLTVV.

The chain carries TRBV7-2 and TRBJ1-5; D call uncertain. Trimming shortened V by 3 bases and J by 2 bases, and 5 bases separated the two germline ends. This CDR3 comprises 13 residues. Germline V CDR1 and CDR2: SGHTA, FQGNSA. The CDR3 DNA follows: TGTGCCAGCAGCTTCCAGGGCAATCAGCCCCAGCATTTT. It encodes CASSFQGNQPQHF.

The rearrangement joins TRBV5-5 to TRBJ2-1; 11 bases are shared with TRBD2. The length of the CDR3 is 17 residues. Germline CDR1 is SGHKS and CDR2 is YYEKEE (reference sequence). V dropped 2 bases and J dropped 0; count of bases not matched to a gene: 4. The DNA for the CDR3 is TGTGCCAGCAGCTTTAGCGGGAGGGGGGTCTCCTACAATGAGCAGTTCTTC. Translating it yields CASSFSGRGVSYNEQFF.

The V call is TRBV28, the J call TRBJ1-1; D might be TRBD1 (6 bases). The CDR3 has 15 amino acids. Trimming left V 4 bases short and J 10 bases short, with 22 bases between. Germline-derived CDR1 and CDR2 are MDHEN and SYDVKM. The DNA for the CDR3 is TGTGCCAGCAGTTCTACCCCGGGGCAGGGGTATTCAGCTTTCTTT. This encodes CASSSTPGQGYSAFF.

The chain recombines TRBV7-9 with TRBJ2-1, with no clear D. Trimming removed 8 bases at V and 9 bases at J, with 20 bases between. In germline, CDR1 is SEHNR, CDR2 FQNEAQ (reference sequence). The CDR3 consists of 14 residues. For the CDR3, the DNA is TGTGCCAGCGCCCAAGGCGGCTCCTCTTTTGAGCAGTTCTTC. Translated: CASAQGGSSFEQFF.

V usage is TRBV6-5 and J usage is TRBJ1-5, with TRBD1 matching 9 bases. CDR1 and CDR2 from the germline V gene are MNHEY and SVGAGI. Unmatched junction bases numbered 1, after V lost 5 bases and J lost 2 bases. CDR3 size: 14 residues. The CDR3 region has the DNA TGTGCCAGCAGTCGACAGGGGGGCAATCAGCCCCAGCATTTT. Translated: CASSRQGGNQPQHF.